Sequencing of this T cell receptor beta chain was carried out in a study of beta chain bispecific antibodies for T cell cancers. Broader study findings: An anti-TRBV5-5 antibody cross-reacts with the highly similar TRBV5-6. The leukemia cells, rather than normal T cells, gave most of the targeted TRBV signal.

This clonotype was seen ten or more times. Its matching antigen is unknown. The limits of the CDR3 on the DNA are not certain, so only TCRdb's listed CDR3 is given. TCRdb passed the 5' RACE reads through MiXCR, listing each CDR3 protein once. The sample includes approximately 15,000 distinct CDR3 sequences, 2% to 2.5% of them seen just once. Either OKT3 anti-CD3 antibody or CD3/CD28 beads expanded T cells from blood mononuclear cells over roughly three days. 24 amino acids form the CDR3, both terminal residues included. Sequencing was done on a sample of healthy donor T cells cultured with leukemia cells. This chain links TRBV7-5 with TRBJ2-2; the tabulated D call, TRBD1, remains unverified against the DNA. TRBV7-5 is a listed pseudogene. The sequence was collected from a human donor in good health. Some clones in this sample may be carry-over from other donors' samples. This CDR3 is CISVSEANKYECRDRVLRDGELFF.